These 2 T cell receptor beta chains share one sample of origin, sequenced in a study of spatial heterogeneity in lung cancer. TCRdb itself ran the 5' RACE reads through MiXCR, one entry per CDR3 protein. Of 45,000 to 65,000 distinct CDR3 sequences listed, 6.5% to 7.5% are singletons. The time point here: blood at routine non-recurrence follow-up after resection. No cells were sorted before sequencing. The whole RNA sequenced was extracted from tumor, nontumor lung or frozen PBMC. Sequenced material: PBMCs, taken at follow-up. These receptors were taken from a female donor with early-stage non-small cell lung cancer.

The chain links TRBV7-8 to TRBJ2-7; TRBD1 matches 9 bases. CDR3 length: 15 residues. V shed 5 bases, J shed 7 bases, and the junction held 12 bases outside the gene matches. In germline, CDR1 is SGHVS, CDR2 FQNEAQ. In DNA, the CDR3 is TGTGCCAGCAGCCCCCGTGGGACAGGGAAGGAAGAGCAGTACTTC. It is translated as CASSPRGTGKEEQYF.

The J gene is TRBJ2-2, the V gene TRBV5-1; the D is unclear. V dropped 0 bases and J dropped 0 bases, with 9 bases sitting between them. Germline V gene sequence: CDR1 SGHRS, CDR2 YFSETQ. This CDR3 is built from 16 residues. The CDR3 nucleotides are TGCGCCAGCAGCTTGGATGGGGTACCGAACACCGGGGAGCTGTTTTTT. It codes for CASSLDGVPNTGELFF.